The next 15 T cell receptor beta chains were all read from a single sample in a study of glioma-infiltrating T cells after dendritic cell vaccination. Method: immunoSEQ multiplex PCR; TCRdb's copy keeps in-frame clones and lacks some. Of under 100,000 clones in the sample, around 85% were seen once. Sequencing used blood, obtained before dendritic cell vaccination. The source of these receptors is a human donor with glioblastoma.

V is TRBV7-9 and J is TRBJ2-7, with a tentative D call TRBD1 (6 bases). Germline values: CDR1 SEHNR, CDR2 FQNEAQ (reference sequence). The CDR3 consists of 14 residues. Between the trimmed V and J ends, which lost 5 bases and 0 bases, there was a span of 11 bases. CDR3 in amino acids: CASSRRDISYEQYF. DNA for the CDR3: TGTGCCAGCAGCAGAAGGGACATCTCCTACGAGCAGTACTTC.

The chain uses TRBV21-1 and TRBJ2-7; the table's D call, TRBD1, was not checked against the DNA. TRBV21-1 is described as a pseudogene. There are 13 residues in the CDR3. Here the CDR3 reads CASAYRGLYEQYF. The CDR3 DNA sequence: TGTGCCAGCGCCTACAGGGGGCTATACGAGCAGTACTTC.

V is TRBV6-5 and J is TRBJ1-2; 9 nucleotides match TRBD1. The CDR3 runs to 14 residues. V trimming: 4 bases; J trimming: 7 bases; junction bases outside the gene matches: 7. Per the germline V gene, CDR1 is MNHEY and CDR2 is SVGAGI. The CDR3: CASSFSTGGRGYTF. The CDR3 region has the DNA TGTGCCAGCAGTTTTAGTACAGGGGGCCGTGGCTACACCTTC.

There are a few counts of this clone. The chain joins TRBV6-1 to TRBJ2-7; the D gene is possibly TRBD1 (6 bases). The germline gives CDR1 MNHNS, CDR2 SASEGT. This CDR3 region has 13 residues. The V end was cut by 3 bases, the J end by 2 bases, with 8 bases between. CDR3 nucleotides: TGTGCCAGCAGTGACCACAGGGCCTACGAGCAGTACTTC. It codes for CASSDHRAYEQYF.

This chain connects TRBV2 to TRBJ2-7, with 10 bases aligning to TRBD1. Trimming at V came to 6 bases and at J to 4 bases, leaving 6 bases not matched to a gene. Germline V gene data show CDR1 as SNHLY and CDR2 as FYNNEI. This CDR3 has 14 residues. In nucleotides, the CDR3 is TGTGCCAGCAGCGGCGGGACAGGGGTGTACGAGCAGTACTTC. Its translation: CASSGGTGVYEQYF.

The gene calls are TRBV5-1 and TRBJ2-5; D unclear. The CDR3 is 14 amino acids. Germline loops: CDR1 SGHRS, CDR2 YFSETQ. Between the trimmed V and J ends, which lost 0 bases and 5 bases, there was a span of 11 bases. CDR3 DNA: TGCGCCAGCAGCTTGGGGGCCTCGCAGGAGACCCAGTACTTC. As protein: CASSLGASQETQYF.

The rearrangement uses TRBV27 and TRBJ2-7, with 7 positions matching TRBD1. V dropped 10 bases and J dropped 0; count of bases not matched to a gene: 6. Per germline, CDR1 MNHEY and CDR2 SMNVEV (reference sequence). This CDR3 is built from 13 residues. The CDR3: CATSDRNSYEQYF. In DNA form, the CDR3 reads TGTGCCACATCGGACAGGAACTCCTACGAGCAGTACTTC.

This clone appeared once. The rearrangement uses TRBV12-5 and TRBJ2-3; no clear D. Trimming shortened V by 7 bases and J by 1 base, and 6 bases separated the two germline ends. The CDR3 has 12 residues. The germline V gene has CDR1 LGHNT and CDR2 FRNRAP. CDR3: CASATRTDTQYF. The CDR3 coding sequence is TGTGCTAGTGCCACTCGCACAGATACGCAGTATTTT.

This clone is a singleton in its sample. The V gene is TRBV4-2, the J gene TRBJ2-7; 8 bases match TRBD1. The V segment lost 2 bases and the J segment 3 bases; nucleotides outside the gene matches: 9. The CDR3 contains 16 residues. Germline CDR1 reads LGHNA; CDR2 reads YNFKEQ. CDR3 sequence: CASSQLSGGLLYEQYF. The CDR3 DNA reads TGTGCCAGCAGCCAACTATCAGGGGGCCTACTCTACGAGCAGTACTTC.

The genes are TRBV5-1 and TRBJ2-1; the match to TRBD2 covers 9 bases. Trimming cost V 6 bases and J 1 base; bases outside gene matches: 5. This CDR3 comprises 15 residues. Per germline, CDR1 SGHRS and CDR2 YFSETQ. The CDR3 here is CASNWLAGSYNEQFF. The CDR3 nucleotides read TGCGCCAGCAACTGGCTAGCGGGGTCCTACAATGAGCAGTTCTTC.

V and J are TRBV5-1 and TRBJ1-1; no reliable D call. The CDR3 length is 16 residues. CDR1 is SGHRS, CDR2 YFSETQ, per germline. V was cut by 7 bases and J by 0 bases, with 19 bases left in between. DNA of the CDR3: TGCGCCAGCCCTATAGGGCGGGGTGGAATGAACACTGAAGCTTTCTTT. This encodes CASPIGRGGMNTEAFF.

The V and J genes are TRBV5-1 and TRBJ2-3; D remains unclear. This CDR3 is built from 13 residues. CDR1 and CDR2 from the germline V gene are SGHRS and YFSETQ. V dropped 1 base and J dropped 5 bases, with 8 bases sitting between them. The CDR3, as DNA: TGCGCCAGCAGCTTGAGCTTCCAAGATACGCAGTATTTT. Its protein product is CASSLSFQDTQYF.

The chain uses TRBV29-1 and TRBJ2-5; 8 bases fit TRBD2. Germline CDR1 and CDR2: SQVTM and ANQGSEA. The CDR3 totals 15 residues. Trimming took 5 bases from V and 5 from J; bases not matched to a gene: 13. The CDR3 coding sequence is TGCAGCGTTAGGGCCTTCAGCGGGAGCCGGGAGACCCAGTACTTC. It specifies CSVRAFSGSRETQYF.

V is TRBV6-1 and J is TRBJ2-7; 8 bases map to TRBD1. Germline V CDR1 and CDR2: MNHNS, SASEGT. This CDR3 region has 14 residues. The ends lost 7 bases at V and 0 bases at J; junction bases unmatched: 5. As DNA, the CDR3 is TGTGCCAGCAATGGACAGGGACTCTCCTACGAGCAGTACTTC. It encodes CASNGQGLSYEQYF.

The chain has TRBV10-3 and TRBJ2-3; 11 positions agree with TRBD2. V lost 0 bases, J lost 7 bases, and 6 bases stayed unmatched. There are 16 residues in the CDR3. Germline CDR1 reads ENHRY; CDR2 reads SYGVKD. The CDR3 DNA reads TGTGCCATCAGTGAGTCCCTAGCGGGGGGACGTAATACGCAGTATTTT. Protein product: CAISESLAGGRNTQYF.